The present TCR beta chain was sequenced within a study of blood T cells in healthy people across ages. The table lists this clonotype with a few counts. Its specificity is not known. The trim removed 0 bases at V and 4 bases at J, leaving 6 bases unmatched. The V gene's germline CDR1 is SGHKS and CDR2 YYEKEE (reference sequence). CDR3 size: 16 residues. Study-level points and caveats: The fall in TCR beta diversity per million T cells was roughly linear with age.

Primers used in a second PCR of roughly 6 to 12 cycles were a sample-barcoded 5' primer and a J-beta primer mix. Through a template-switch adaptor with 12 random nucleotides, each cDNA molecule received a tag. Each CDR3 protein is one row after TCRdb ran MiXCR on the 5' RACE reads. This sample has about 570,000 distinct CDR3 sequences; 25% to 30% occur once, and the top ten carry around 20%. The sequencing sample was made of blood. The chain joins TRBV5-5 to TRBJ2-7, with 11 bases lining up with TRBD1. This clonotype was sampled from a woman in her sixties or seventies in good health. The CDR3 loop is CASSLAGQGGSYEQYF. The CDR3 DNA reads TGTGCCAGCAGCTTGGCGGGACAGGGGGGATCGTACGAGCAGTACTTC.